Listed below are T cell receptor beta chains from one sample, sequenced in a study of cytomegalovirus exposure and HLA in healthy donors. Generated by immunoSEQ multiplex PCR, the TCRdb table keeps only in-frame clones and is missing some. The profile shows 85,000 to 130,000 clones, more than 65% of them singletons. Sequencing input: PBMCs. These receptors were taken from a boy between 10 and 17 years old in good health and CMV-seronegative. The conserved cysteine and the conserved F or W are not part of the CDR3 here.

j_call v_call cdr3_aa
TRBJ2-7 TRBV6-1 ASSESYEQY
TRBJ1-5 TRBV6-5 ASRGTGGNQPQH
TRBJ1-6 TRBV7-8 ASSLGRGGTGMSPLH
TRBJ1-5 TRBV27 ASSLSGGSNQPQH
TRBJ2-3 TRBV14 ASSQDSRKDTQY
TRBJ1-6 TRBV2 ASRGQGAESLH
TRBJ1-1 TRBV28 ASSSPGQLNTEAF
TRBJ2-2 TRBV4-2 ASSQGLAGGPNTGELF
TRBJ1-1 TRBV5-4 ASSFLRDRGTEAF
TRBJ1-1 TRBV5-1 ASSRSTGAEAF
TRBJ2-5 TRBV27 ASKSGSTQETQY
TRBJ2-1 TRBV7-8 ASSLRSSGYYNEQF
TRBJ1-4 TRBV10-3 AISEGVNEKLF
TRBJ2-1 TRBV19 ASAWTSAEGNEQF
TRBJ2-3 TRBV7-6 ASTRGDTQY
TRBJ2-7 TRBV14 ASSQEPPDSLSYEQY
TRBJ2-2 TRBV4-1 ASSRDRVNTGELF
TRBJ1-2 TRBV30 AWSVEQSPGYT
TRBJ1-4 TRBV7-2 ASSGQPYEKLF
TRBJ2-7 TRBV25-1 ASSDAGTGAYEQY
TRBJ1-1 TRBV6-1 ASSEKGGSTEAF
TRBJ2-3 TRBV7-3 ASSLWASADTQY